Below, 31 T cell receptor beta chains from the same sample are listed, as sequenced in a study of spatial heterogeneity in lung cancer. Points from the study as a whole: Mutation counts in tumors were tracked by counts of expanded intratumoral alpha and beta TCRs.

TCRdb used MiXCR to reprocess the 5' RACE reads, holding one entry per CDR3 protein. The data show around 21,000 distinct CDR3 sequences, 4.8% seen once. Sample time point: sample taken at primary tumor resection. These TCRs' antigens remain unknown. Sequences were derived from lung tumor tissue, sampled at surgery. These receptors all stem from a male donor with early-stage non-small cell lung cancer.

There are many counts of this clonotype. The J gene is TRBJ2-1, the V gene TRBV5-1; D ambiguous. This CDR3 region has 14 residues. The germline V gene encodes CDR1 SGHRS and CDR2 YFSETQ. V lost 5 bases, J lost 1 base, and 10 bases lay in between. CDR3: CASSIMESYNEQFF. CDR3 in DNA: TGCGCCAGCAGTATAATGGAGTCCTACAATGAGCAGTTCTTC.

This clonotype has at least ten counts. The genes are TRBV12-3 or TRBV12-4 and TRBJ2-1; no reliable D call. The CDR3 runs 17 residues. V was trimmed by 6 bases and J by 7 bases, leaving 25 bases between them. Here the CDR3 reads CASSLPRTDGMRNEQFF. The CDR3 coding sequence is TGTGCCAGCAGCTTACCTCGGACGGATGGGATGAGGAATGAGCAGTTCTTC.

This clonotype has ten or more counts. This rearrangement joins TRBV2 to TRBJ2-1; 9 bases agree with TRBD1. The germline V gene encodes CDR1 SNHLY and CDR2 FYNNEI. This CDR3 contains 15 residues. With 7 bases clipped from V and 4 bases from J, the junction kept 8 bases outside the gene matches. This CDR3 reads CASKRQGVRYNEQFF. Written as DNA, the CDR3 is TGTGCCAGCAAAAGACAGGGGGTAAGGTACAATGAGCAGTTCTTC.

This chain links TRBV4-2 with TRBJ2-5; 8 nucleotides align to TRBD2. CDR1 is LGHNA, CDR2 YNFKEQ, per germline. This CDR3 is built from 15 residues. Germline trimming cut 6 bases from V and 0 bases from J; bases unmatched to any gene: 6. The CDR3 region has the DNA TGTGCCAGCAGACTAGCGGCGGGAAACCAAGAGACCCAGTACTTC. It specifies CASRLAAGNQETQYF.

This clonotype was counted many times. V gene TRBV20-1 combines with J gene TRBJ2-7; 11 bases match TRBD2. Trimming removed 6 bases from V and 2 bases from J; junction bases left unmatched: 9. This CDR3 comprises 15 residues. CDR1 and CDR2 from the germline V gene are DFQATT and SNEGSKA (reference sequence). This chain's CDR3 is CSARRTSGLPYEQYF. The CDR3 region has the DNA TGCAGTGCGCGGCGGACTAGCGGGCTTCCCTACGAGCAGTACTTC.

There are many counts of this clonotype. This chain connects TRBV27 to TRBJ2-7; tentatively, D is TRBD1 or TRBD2 (5 bases each). Germline V gene data show CDR1 as MNHEY and CDR2 as SMNVEV (reference sequence). The ends were cut back, 9 bases at V and 4 bases at J, with 16 bases in the middle. The length of the CDR3 is 13 residues. Written as DNA, the CDR3 is TGTGCCAGTTCCGGGACGAATAGGTACGAGCAGTACTTC. Encoded protein: CASSGTNRYEQYF.

This clonotype was observed at least ten times. The chain links TRBV27 to TRBJ2-1, with 8 bases matching TRBD2. V lost 6 bases and J lost 7; bases outside the gene matches: 11. The CDR3 is made up of 15 amino acids. Germline lookup yields CDR1 MNHEY and CDR2 SMNVEV (reference sequence). The CDR3 reads CASRKSGSFGNEQFF. For the CDR3, the DNA is TGTGCCAGCAGAAAAAGCGGGAGTTTTGGAAATGAGCAGTTCTTC.

This clonotype was detected a few times. A read error may be the cause here, since a much bigger clone is one base away. The V call is TRBV5-1, the J call TRBJ2-5; D gene unclear. This CDR3 contains 14 residues. Germline-derived CDR1 and CDR2 are SGHRS and YFSETQ. The CDR3 DNA sequence: TGCGTCAGCAGCATAGGACGGCGAAAAGAGACCCAGTACTTC. This sequence encodes CVSSIGRRKETQYF.

This clonotype was seen at least ten times. The gene calls are TRBV12-3 or TRBV12-4 and TRBJ2-7; D possibly uses TRBD1 or TRBD2 (5 bases each). This CDR3 is built from 16 residues. V was clipped by 1 base and J by 6 bases, with 19 bases between them. The CDR3 loop is CASSLGIQVRGGEQYF. CDR3 nucleotides: TGTGCCAGCAGTTTAGGGATACAGGTGAGGGGCGGCGAGCAGTACTTC.

This clonotype was picked up many times. V gene TRBV27 combines with J gene TRBJ1-5; 7 bases are a match to TRBD1. Per the germline V gene, CDR1 is MNHEY and CDR2 is SMNVEV (reference sequence). This CDR3 comprises 16 residues. The junction had 8 bases not matched to a gene; V was cut back by 0 bases and J by 6 bases. The CDR3 nucleotides are TGTGCCAGCAGTTTATCTCCGACAGGGACAAGTCAGCCCCAGCATTTT. Protein sequence: CASSLSPTGTSQPQHF.

This clonotype was picked up many times. The rearrangement links TRBV2 to TRBJ1-1; 7 bases agree with TRBD1. The trim removed 8 bases at V and 6 bases at J, leaving 6 bases unmatched. CDR3 size: 12 residues. CDR1 and CDR2 from the germline V gene are SNHLY and FYNNEI. This chain's CDR3 is CASQGGWAEAFF. The CDR3, as DNA: TGTGCCAGCCAGGGGGGTTGGGCTGAAGCTTTCTTT.

This clonotype was detected many times. The rearrangement links TRBV3-1 to TRBJ2-2, with D possibly called TRBD1 or TRBD2 (5 bases each). CDR1 is LGHDT, CDR2 YNNKEL, per germline (reference sequence). Deletions cut 4 bases from V and 5 bases from J, with 11 bases between. The CDR3 consists of 14 residues. The CDR3 nucleotides read TGTGCCAGCAGCCTCCAGGGAGTAACCGGGGAGCTGTTTTTT. Translated: CASSLQGVTGELFF.

The table lists this clonotype with many counts. The chain recombines TRBV20-1 with TRBJ2-3; the D is unclear. The CDR3 length is 11 residues. Germline loops: CDR1 DFQATT, CDR2 SNEGSKA (reference sequence). The CDR3 here is CGFRITDTQYF. The CDR3 DNA reads as TGCGGATTCAGAATCACAGATACGCAGTATTTT.

This clonotype was seen many times. This chain uses TRBV3-1 with TRBJ1-1; D is unclear. CDR1 is LGHDT and CDR2 is YNNKEL in the germline V gene (reference sequence). V lost 7 bases and J 6 bases, leaving 15 bases between the germline ends. This CDR3 is built from 13 residues. CDR3 sequence reads: CASTHSGLAEAFF. For the CDR3, the DNA is TGTGCCAGCACCCACTCTGGGCTTGCTGAAGCTTTCTTT.

This clonotype was recorded at least ten times. The V gene is TRBV6-1, the J gene TRBJ2-7, with 9 bases aligning to TRBD2. This CDR3 has 18 amino acids. The trim removed 4 bases at V and 1 base at J, leaving 14 bases unmatched. From germline, CDR1 is MNHNS and CDR2 SASEGT. CDR3 sequence: CASSVTLASGTGSYEQYF. The CDR3 DNA reads as TGTGCCAGCAGTGTAACTTTGGCTAGCGGGACCGGATCCTACGAGCAGTACTTC.

The table lists this clonotype with many counts. The V and J genes are TRBV7-8 and TRBJ2-1, with 10 positions matching TRBD2. This CDR3 is 16 amino acids long. Germline assignment: CDR1 SGHVS and CDR2 FQNEAQ. Trimming took 5 bases from V and 4 from J; bases not matched to a gene: 8. The CDR3 protein is CASSGASGSIYNEQFF. CDR3 DNA: TGTGCCAGCAGCGGGGCTAGCGGGAGCATATACAATGAGCAGTTCTTC.

This clonotype came up many times. V is TRBV7-2 and J is TRBJ1-5, with 7 bases aligning to TRBD1. J was trimmed by 4 bases and V by 4 bases; bases with no gene match: 1. Germline lookup yields CDR1 SGHTA and CDR2 FQGNSA. The CDR3 loop spans 13 amino acids. The CDR3 bases are TGTGCCAGCAGCTCACAGGGGAATCAGCCCCAGCATTTT. Amino acids: CASSSQGNQPQHF.

This clonotype was counted at least ten times. This chain uses TRBV9 with TRBJ1-2; TRBD1 matches at 7 bases. CDR1 SGDLS and CDR2 YYNGEE come from the germline V gene. With V trimmed by 0 bases and J by 6 bases, 2 bases remained unmatched. This CDR3 contains 13 residues. CDR3 bases: TGTGCCAGCAGCGTAGCTACAGGGGATGGCTACACCTTC. It codes for CASSVATGDGYTF. Combining the CDR3 with reference TRBV9 and TRBJ1-2 gives the whole variable domain DSGVTQTPKHLITATGQRVTLRCSPRSGDLSVYWYQQSLDQGLQFLIQYYNGEERAKGNILERFSAQQFPDLHSELNLSSLELGDSALYFCASSVATGDGYTFGSGTRLTVV.

This clonotype came up many times. The V call is TRBV7-3, the J call TRBJ2-7; TRBD1 matches 8 bases. The CDR3 is 14 amino acids. Germline V gene data show CDR1 as SGHTA and CDR2 as FQGTGA. The V segment lost 5 bases and the J segment 5 bases; nucleotides outside the gene matches: 8. In nucleotides, the CDR3 is TGTGCCAGCAGCAGAGGACAGGGTCCCGACGAGCAGTACTTC. Translation: CASSRGQGPDEQYF. The full variable domain, completed using reference TRBV7-3 and TRBJ2-7, is GAGVSQTPSNKVTEKGKYVELRCDPISGHTALYWYRQSLGQGPEFLIYFQGTGAADDSGLPNDRFFAVRPEGSVSTLKIQRTERGDSAVYLCASSRGQGPDEQYFGPGTRLTVT.

This clonotype was found many times. J is TRBJ1-1 and V is TRBV28; D may be TRBD1 (5 bases). Trimming took 6 bases from V and 5 from J, leaving 16 bases between them. Germline V gene data show CDR1 as MDHEN and CDR2 as SYDVKM. This CDR3 comprises 14 residues. CDR3 loop: CASRFKGPFTEAFF. The CDR3 DNA reads as TGTGCCAGCAGGTTCAAGGGACCTTTTACTGAAGCTTTCTTT.

The chain is built from TRBV28 and TRBJ2-7; tentatively, D is TRBD2 (5 bases). V was pared by 2 bases and J by 5 bases, with 19 bases between. The CDR3 runs 16 residues. Germline V gives CDR1 MDHEN, CDR2 SYDVKM. CDR3 in DNA: TGTGCCAGCAGTTTACACAACCAAGGACTCTTGAACGAGCAGTACTTC. This sequence encodes CASSLHNQGLLNEQYF.

This clonotype was seen at least ten times. The chain is built from TRBV3-1 and TRBJ2-1; 11 positions agree with TRBD2. Germline CDR1 LGHDT, CDR2 YNNKEL (reference sequence). V was clipped by 4 bases and J by 5 bases; unmatched bases: 13. The length of the CDR3 is 18 residues. The CDR3 DNA follows: TGTGCCAGCAGCCGCTACCTATCGACTAGCGGGACTAACAATGAGCAGTTCTTC. It yields the protein CASSRYLSTSGTNNEQFF.

Many counts were recorded for this clonotype. This rearrangement joins TRBV7-3 to TRBJ2-7, with TRBD1 matching 8 bases. This CDR3 contains 15 residues. Germline V lookup: CDR1 SGHTA, CDR2 FQGTGA. V was clipped by 3 bases and J by 5 bases; unmatched bases: 9. Here the CDR3 DNA reads TGTGCCAGCAGCTTGACGGGACAGGACTTCAACGAGCAGTACTTC. Its translation is CASSLTGQDFNEQYF. The full variable domain, with the rest looked up from reference TRBV7-3 and TRBJ2-7, is GAGVSQTPSNKVTEKGKYVELRCDPISGHTALYWYRQSLGQGPEFLIYFQGTGAADDSGLPNDRFFAVRPEGSVSTLKIQRTERGDSAVYLCASSLTGQDFNEQYFGPGTRLTVT.

This clonotype was counted many times. J is TRBJ2-5 and V is TRBV5-1, with D unclear. Trimming removed 1 base at V and 5 bases at J, with 12 bases between. Germline CDR1 reads SGHRS; CDR2 reads YFSETQ. CDR3 length: 14 amino acids. The CDR3 DNA reads as TGCGCCAGCAGCTTGCATGACCTACTGGAGACCCAGTACTTC. It codes for CASSLHDLLETQYF.

The table lists this clonotype with many counts. The chain has TRBV11-2 and TRBJ2-7, with D tentatively TRBD1 (8 bases). Germline V gives CDR1 SGHAT, CDR2 FQNNGV. V lost 2 bases to trimming and J lost 4 bases, with 12 bases between them. This CDR3 region has 14 residues. The DNA of the CDR3 is TGTGCCAGCAGCTTAACAGGGGGGGTTTACGAGCAGTACTTC. Its translation is CASSLTGGVYEQYF.

This clonotype was seen repeatedly, ten times or more. This sequence joins TRBV6-6 and TRBJ2-7; perhaps TRBD2 as D (6 bases). V was trimmed by 11 bases and J by 0 bases, leaving 11 bases between them. The CDR3 consists of 12 residues. From germline, CDR1 is MNHNY and CDR2 SVGAGI (reference sequence). The CDR3 spells CAGGFSSYEQYF. The DNA for the CDR3 is TGTGCCGGGGGGTTCAGCTCCTACGAGCAGTACTTC.

The sample holds many counts of this clonotype. The CDR3 reads CASINSGRYYNEQFF. The CDR3 DNA is TGTGCCAGCATCAATAGCGGGAGGTACTACAATGAGCAGTTCTTC. The gene calls are TRBV7-7 and TRBJ2-1; 10 nucleotides agree with TRBD2. The CDR3 covers 15 residues. The ends lost 7 bases at V and 3 bases at J; junction bases unmatched: 6. Germline CDR1 reads SSHAT; CDR2 reads FNYEAQ (reference sequence).

In its sample, this clonotype was seen many times. The gene calls are TRBV7-2 and TRBJ2-5; 12 nucleotides match TRBD2. From germline, CDR1 is SGHTA and CDR2 FQGNSA. The CDR3 has 15 residues. The ends lost 7 bases at V and 1 base at J; junction bases unmatched: 4. This CDR3 reads CASTWTSGAQETQYF. In DNA, the CDR3 is TGTGCCAGCACTTGGACTAGCGGGGCCCAAGAGACCCAGTACTTC.

By proportion, this clonotype is medium-sized. The rearrangement joins TRBV4-2 to TRBJ1-1; no clear D. Germline CDR1 and CDR2: LGHNA and YNFKEQ. Trimming cost V 4 bases and J 1 base, with 4 bases left between them. The CDR3 has 12 residues. This CDR3 is CASSPSNTEAFF. Here the CDR3 DNA reads TGTGCCAGCAGCCCATCGAACACTGAAGCTTTCTTT.

This clonotype was counted at least ten times. The chain is built from TRBV2 and TRBJ1-2; D is ambiguous. This CDR3 comprises 11 residues. The ends were cut back, 0 bases at V and 14 bases at J, with 10 bases in the middle. Germline V gives CDR1 SNHLY, CDR2 FYNNEI. The CDR3 loop is CASSEALRDTF. The CDR3 region has the DNA TGTGCCAGCAGTGAAGCACTCCGGGATACCTTC.

This clonotype was detected many times. V and J are TRBV28 and TRBJ2-7, with 7 bases fitting TRBD1. Looked up from germline, CDR1 is MDHEN and CDR2 is SYDVKM. J was trimmed by 4 bases and V by 6 bases; bases with no gene match: 9. The CDR3 length is 14 residues. The CDR3 loop reads CASRATGSIYEQYF. For the CDR3, the DNA is TGTGCCAGCAGGGCGACAGGGAGTATTTACGAGCAGTACTTC.